This TCR beta chain was identified in a study of identical twins. The trim removed 4 bases at V and 5 bases at J, leaving 8 bases unmatched. Germline CDR1 is SGDLS and CDR2 is YYNGEE. The CDR3 is made up of 16 amino acids. There are many counts of this clonotype. One entry per CDR3 protein, called by TCRdb with MiXCR from the 5' RACE reads. This table holds roughly 750,000 distinct CDR3 sequences, approximately 21% found once. A further study also used this sample, focusing on T cells expressing NK-cell markers.

The rearrangement links TRBV9 to TRBJ2-3, with 12 bases that match TRBD2. The sample comprised PBMCs. This receptor was taken from a young woman in good health. This chain's CDR3 is CASSTRLAGDQDTQYF. The CDR3 nucleotides are TGTGCCAGCAGCACCCGACTAGCGGGAGATCAAGATACGCAGTATTTT.